This T cell receptor beta chain derives from a study of tumour-infiltrating T cells in Burkitt lymphoma. A note on this clone: Germline is not matched at one junction end, which may reflect a read error.

Measured with immunoSEQ multiplex PCR; TCRdb has only the in-frame clones, and not every one. The sample has 1,500 to 2,000 clones; 17% are singletons. The origin of this receptor is a human donor with Burkitt lymphoma. Sequencing was carried out using tumor tissue.

The DNA of the CDR3 is TGTGCCAGTAGTATAGGACGGGATATGCAGTATTTT. This sequence encodes CASSIGRDMQYF. The chain couples TRBV19 to TRBJ2-3, with D possibly TRBD2 on 5 matching bases. The germline V gene has CDR1 LNHDA and CDR2 SQIVND (reference sequence). The CDR3 spans 12 residues.